There are a few counts of the clone carrying this T cell receptor (beta chain). This specimen comes from a study of CD8 T cells in Susac syndrome. This CDR3 is 15 amino acids long. From germline, CDR1 is GTSNPN and CDR2 SVGIG (reference sequence). V gave up 2 bases and J gave up 3 bases, with 17 bases separating them. When the RNA was reverse transcribed, random hexamers were used with an input of roughly 0.45 to 1 ug. TCRdb recomputed calls from the immunoSEQ multiplex PCR reads with MiXCR, one row per CDR3 protein. The sample includes 150,000 to 200,000 distinct CDR3 sequences, 90% to 95% of them seen just once.

This chain connects TRBV30 to TRBJ2-7; tentative D call: TRBD2 (6 bases). This receptor was identified in a human donor with multiple sclerosis. Sequenced: CD4+ T cells from PBMCs. The CDR3 protein is CAWSPLRRGIYEQYF. CDR3 in DNA: TGTGCCTGGAGTCCCCTGAGGAGGGGTATCTACGAGCAGTACTTC.